The 8 T cell receptor beta chains reported below all come from one sample, sequenced in a study of monozygotic twins with inflammatory bowel disease. TCRdb re-called the 5' RACE reads and shows each CDR3 protein once, DNA omitted. The data show 440,000 or so distinct CDR3 sequences, and the top ten clones hold around 2.3%. Sequenced sample: blood. The receptors were gathered from a human donor with ulcerative colitis or Crohn's disease, or a healthy co-twin of an affected twin (not recorded which).

This chain's CDR3 is CASSLGPADTQYF. The chain joins TRBV12-3 or TRBV12-4 to TRBJ2-3; TCRdb proposes TRBD2, but this gene call is untestable without DNA. This CDR3 spans 13 amino acids.

The rearrangement uses TRBV5-1 and TRBJ2-3. Germline CDR1 and CDR2: SGHRS and YFSETQ. The CDR3 is 17 residues long. CDR3 protein: CASSFPPSGGATDTQYF.

The chain combines TRBV7-2 with TRBJ1-3. Per germline, CDR1 SGHTA and CDR2 FQGNSA. This CDR3 comprises 16 residues. This CDR3 reads CASSPGPLISGNTIYF.

The chain carries TRBV27 and TRBJ2-1; TCRdb names TRBD2, which stays unverified in the absence of DNA. The length of the CDR3 is 15 residues. Germline values: CDR1 MNHEY, CDR2 SMNVEV (reference sequence). CDR3 sequence: CASSRRKRSSGEQFF.

The chain carries TRBV29-1 and TRBJ2-4; checking the TCRdb D call of TRBD1 is not possible without DNA. This CDR3 contains 15 residues. Germline CDR1 reads SQVTM; CDR2 reads ANQGSEA. CDR3 sequence: CSVEAGARGPNIQYF. Together with reference TRBV29-1 and TRBJ2-4, the CDR3 gives the full variable domain: SAVISQKPSRDICQRGTSLTIQCQVDSQVTMMFWYRQQPGQSLTLIATANQGSEATYESGFVIDKFPISRPNLTFSTLTVSNMSPEDSSIYLCSVEAGARGPNIQYFGAGTRLSVL.

The chain employs TRBV18 and TRBJ1-5. In germline, CDR1 is KGHSH, CDR2 LQKENI. There are 16 residues in the CDR3. The CDR3 sequence is CASSPYSHYSNQPQHF. Variable domain in full (rest from reference TRBV18 and TRBJ1-5): NAGVMQNPRHLVRRRGQEARLRCSPMKGHSHVYWYRQLPEEGLKFMVYLQKENIIDESGMPKERFSAEFPKEGPSILRIQQVVRGDSAAYFCASSPYSHYSNQPQHFGDGTRLSIL.

The chain uses TRBV9 and TRBJ2-3; TCRdb designates TRBD2, a call that cannot be tested without DNA. Germline assignment: CDR1 SGDLS and CDR2 YYNGEE. This CDR3 spans 17 amino acids. The CDR3 region is CASSASGTSGGLDTQYF.

The rearrangement links TRBV4-3 to TRBJ1-2; TCRdb calls TRBD1, which cannot be checked without DNA. Germline CDR1 LGHNA, CDR2 YSLEER. This CDR3 region has 15 residues. The CDR3 reads CASSRRRGSWDGYTF.